The rows below give T cell receptor beta chains drawn from one sample of a study of blood T cells in healthy people across ages. TCRdb reprocessed the 5' RACE reads with MiXCR, giving one entry per CDR3 protein. The sample comprises some 1 million distinct CDR3 sequences, more than 40% of which are singletons, and 18% rests with the top ten. Sequences were obtained from blood. These receptors were taken from an older woman in good health. Both conserved end residues are part of each CDR3. The D gene is left open where the match is weak. Rows may omit the clone size; those that give it use once, few, many or a size class.

clone_size d_call j_call v_call cdr3_nt cdr3_aa
NA TRBD1 TRBJ2-7 TRBV5-1 TGCGCCAGCAGCTTAGGACAGGGGTCGCACGAGCAGTACTTC CASSLGQGSHEQYF
NA NA TRBJ1-4 TRBV6-5 TGTGCCAGCAGCTCGAACAGGGTGCCTAATGAAAAACTGTTTTTT CASSSNRVPNEKLFF
NA TRBD1 TRBJ2-7 TRBV5-1 TGCGCCAGCAACTACAGGGGGGAACCCTACGAGCAGTACTTC CASNYRGEPYEQYF
NA NA TRBJ2-3 TRBV7-2 TGTGCCAGCAGCCCAGGGGGGGGCTACACAGATACGCAGTATTTT CASSPGGGYTDTQYF
NA TRBD2 TRBJ2-2 TRBV7-2 TGTGCCAGCAGCCAGAGACTAGCGGGAGTGAACACCGGGGAGCTGTTTTTT CASSQRLAGVNTGELFF
NA NA TRBJ2-3 TRBV3-1 TGTGCCAGCAGCCAAGTTCGGAATAGCGCTTATCAAGATACGCAGTATTTT CASSQVRNSAYQDTQYF
NA NA TRBJ2-7 TRBV6-6 TGTGCCAGTGCCCGGGACGTATTCTACGAGCAGTACTTC CASARDVFYEQYF
NA TRBD2 TRBJ2-7 TRBV15 TGTGCCACCAGCAGCGGGCTGACGGGAGGAGGGGACGAGCAGTACTTC CATSSGLTGGGDEQYF
many NA TRBJ2-1 TRBV5-1 TGCGCCAGCAGCTCCGGACTCAATTCCAGGGTGTACAATGAGCAGTTCTTC CASSSGLNSRVYNEQFF
NA TRBD2 TRBJ2-7 TRBV12-3/TRBV12-4 TGTGCCAGCAGTTTTAGCGGGAGTCGGAATGAGCAGTACTTC CASSFSGSRNEQYF
NA TRBD2 TRBJ2-3 TRBV4-1 TGCGCCAGCAGCCCAGCGGGAGTCAGCACAGATACGCAGTATTTT CASSPAGVSTDTQYF
few TRBD1 TRBJ2-7 TRBV11-2 TGTGCCAGCAGCTTAGCGGGGACAGGGTCGGACGAGCAGTACTTC CASSLAGTGSDEQYF
NA TRBD2 TRBJ2-3 TRBV3-1 TGTGCCAGCAGCCAATTCCGAGGGAGGGCCGACACAGATACGCAGTATTTT CASSQFRGRADTDTQYF
NA NA TRBJ2-1 TRBV12-5 TGTGCTAGTGGTTTGTTTGGGGATCTTGCCAATGAGCAGTTCTTC CASGLFGDLANEQFF
NA TRBD2 TRBJ2-1 TRBV4-1 TGCGCCAGCAGCCAAGGACGGACTAGCACCAATGAGCAGTTCTTC CASSQGRTSTNEQFF
NA NA TRBJ2-1 TRBV9 TGTGCCAGCAGCGTAGCTCCCGGCGAGAGCTCCTACAATGAGCAGTTCTTC CASSVAPGESSYNEQFF
few TRBD1 TRBJ2-5 TRBV20-1 TGCAGTGCTGAGGGACAGGGGGATGTGACCCAGTACTTC CSAEGQGDVTQYF
many TRBD1 TRBJ2-3 TRBV29-1 TGCAGCGTTGGGGGGACAGCGAGCACAGATACGCAGTATTTT CSVGGTASTDTQYF
few NA TRBJ2-7 TRBV27 TGTGCCACTGGGTCATGGAAATCCGACGAGCAGTACTTC CATGSWKSDEQYF
NA TRBD2 TRBJ2-5 TRBV7-2 TGTGCCAGCAGACTAGGACTAGCGGGAGGCCAGGGAGAGCAGTACTTC CASRLGLAGGQGEQYF
once TRBD1 TRBJ1-1 TRBV2 TGTGCCAGCAGGCTCCGACAGGGTTTGAACACTGAAGCTTTCTTT CASRLRQGLNTEAFF
few NA TRBJ2-7 TRBV27 TGTGCCAGCAACCCCGCCGGGACGGTGTCCTACGAGCAGTACTTC CASNPAGTVSYEQYF
NA NA TRBJ2-7 TRBV2 TGTGCCAGCAGTGAGGTTGGTGGGAGCTCCTACGAGCAGTACTTC CASSEVGGSSYEQYF
NA TRBD2 TRBJ2-5 TRBV29-1 TGCAGCGTTGATGCCGAGGGACTAGTGACCCAGTACTTC CSVDAEGLVTQYF
NA NA TRBJ2-1 TRBV5-1 TGCGCCAGCAGCTTGACTAGCCAAACCCCCACTAACAATGAGCAGTTCTTC CASSLTSQTPTNNEQFF
NA TRBD2 TRBJ2-3 TRBV7-9 TGTGCCAGCAGCTTAGGGGTAGCGGGAGATACAGATACGCAGTATTTT CASSLGVAGDTDTQYF
NA TRBD1 TRBJ2-7 TRBV5-1 TGCGCCAGCAGCTTCGGACAGGCTCAAAGCTCCTACGAGCAGTACTTC CASSFGQAQSSYEQYF
NA NA TRBJ1-1 TRBV20-1 TGCAGTGCTAGAGGGGGGAAGGGGAACACTGAAGCTTTCTTT CSARGGKGNTEAFF
NA NA TRBJ2-7 TRBV28 TGTGCCAGCATTCTCGGCGGGCCGGGCTCCTACGAGCAGTACTTC CASILGGPGSYEQYF
few NA TRBJ1-2 TRBV10-2 TGCGCCAGCAGCGAAATAAACCGAAACAGGGTCAGTCGGAAGGAATTGAGGGGCTACACCTTC CASSEINRNRVSRKELRGYTF
NA TRBD1 TRBJ1-2 TRBV29-1 TGCAGCGTTGAAGCAGGGGGCGCGGGTTATGGCTACACCTTC CSVEAGGAGYGYTF
few NA TRBJ2-7 TRBV20-1 TGCAGTGCTAGAGCGCCCCACGCCTACGAGCAGTACTTC CSARAPHAYEQYF
NA TRBD1 TRBJ1-2 TRBV4-1 TGCGCCAGCAGCCATACAGACAGGGATGGCTACACCTTC CASSHTDRDGYTF
NA NA TRBJ1-4 TRBV28 TGTGCCACGGAGACAGTTAATGAAAAACTGTTTTTT CATETVNEKLFF
few NA TRBJ2-5 TRBV28 TGTGCCAGCAGTTCTACTACAGGGAGCGAGACCCAGTACTTC CASSSTTGSETQYF
NA TRBD1 TRBJ1-5 TRBV29-1 TGCAGCGTTGGACAGGGTTCGGGACAGCCCCAGCATTTT CSVGQGSGQPQHF
NA NA TRBJ1-2 TRBV28 TGTGCCAGCAGTTTGGGACTGATTAACTATGGCTACACCTTC CASSLGLINYGYTF
NA NA TRBJ2-5 TRBV6-5 TGTGCTGCGGTCCGCCCCGACACAGAGACCCAGTACTTC CAAVRPDTETQYF
NA NA TRBJ2-7 TRBV7-8 TGTGCCAGCAGCTCCTACCACCAAACCGACCTGGGGGGCAATGAGCAGTACTTC CASSSYHQTDLGGNEQYF
NA TRBD1 TRBJ1-4 TRBV5-5 TGTGCCAGCAGCTTGGCCCCAGGGGGTGAAAAACTGTTTTTT CASSLAPGGEKLFF
few NA TRBJ2-3 TRBV3-1 TGTTCCCGCAAAGGACAGCTGAGCACAGATACGCAGTATTTT CSRKGQLSTDTQYF
NA TRBD1 TRBJ2-7 TRBV7-9 TGTGCCAGCAGCACAAAGACAGGGCCCCGGTACGAGCAGTACTTC CASSTKTGPRYEQYF
NA TRBD2 TRBJ2-3 TRBV20-1 TGCAGTGCTAGAGATCCCGGGAGGGCAGATACGCAGTATTTT CSARDPGRADTQYF
NA NA TRBJ1-6 TRBV25-1 TGTGCCAGCAGCCCCGGGGGGACTTATAATTCACCCCTCCACTTT CASSPGGTYNSPLHF
few NA TRBJ2-1 TRBV28 TGTGCCACCGGGGGTCGCCCAAGTGAGCAGTTCTTC CATGGRPSEQFF
few NA TRBJ2-5 TRBV12-3/TRBV12-4 TGTGCCAGCAGTTTAAATGCCGCAGGGGCTGGCCAAGAGACCCAGTACTTC CASSLNAAGAGQETQYF
NA TRBD2 TRBJ2-7 TRBV6-5 TGTGCCAGCAGTTCTCTAGCGGGAGGACGCGAGCAGTACTTC CASSSLAGGREQYF
NA TRBD1 TRBJ1-5 TRBV20-1 TGCAGTGCTAGTATAAGGCGGGACAGGGGTTACAATCAGCCCCAGCATTTT CSASIRRDRGYNQPQHF
many NA TRBJ2-1 TRBV7-9 TGTGCCAGCAGCTTAAGGGGGACCTACAATGAGCAGTTCTTC CASSLRGTYNEQFF
NA TRBD2 TRBJ2-1 TRBV20-1 TGCAGGAGACTAGCTCACTCCTACAATGAGCAGTTCTTC CRRLAHSYNEQFF
NA TRBD1 TRBJ2-7 TRBV18 TGTGCCAGCTCACCACCGTCCAGGCTAGGGGGCAATGAGCAGTACTTC CASSPPSRLGGNEQYF
once TRBD1 TRBJ1-5 TRBV12-3/TRBV12-4 TGTGCCAGCAGTGCTTGGGGACAGGGGGTCAATCAGCCCCAGCATTTT CASSAWGQGVNQPQHF
NA NA TRBJ2-7 TRBV20-1 TGCAGTGCTGCCGCGTCGACTGCCGAGCAGTACTTC CSAAASTAEQYF
NA NA TRBJ2-7 TRBV3-1 TGTGCCAGCAGCCAAGATTTAAGTAGCGAGCAGTACTTC CASSQDLSSEQYF
few TRBD2 TRBJ2-7 TRBV12-3/TRBV12-4 TGTGCCAGCAACCTCGTGGGAGGGTCCGGCGAGCAGTACTTC CASNLVGGSGEQYF
NA TRBD1 TRBJ1-5 TRBV4-2 TGTGCCAGCAGCCAAGGGACAGGGCTCGGTCAGCCCCAGCATTTT CASSQGTGLGQPQHF
NA NA TRBJ2-3 TRBV7-9 TGTGCCAGCAGTCAATGGCCAGGGGTCGGCACAGATACGCAGTATTTT CASSQWPGVGTDTQYF
many TRBD2 TRBJ2-5 TRBV7-9 TGTGCCAGCAGTTTCGCGGGGGGAGAGACCCAGTACTTC CASSFAGGETQYF
few TRBD1 TRBJ2-1 TRBV6-2/TRBV6-3 TGTGCCAGCAGTTACTCCGGGACAGCTAATGAGCAGTTCTTC CASSYSGTANEQFF
NA TRBD1 TRBJ2-6 TRBV6-1 TGTGCCAGCAGTCAGGGGGCTCCATCTGGGGCCAACGTCCTGACTTTC CASSQGAPSGANVLTF